These 2 T cell receptor beta chains were sequenced from one sample in a study of cytomegalovirus exposure and HLA in healthy donors. Primers: 60 Vbeta forward and 13 Jbeta reverse. Sequencing was performed with immunoSEQ multiplex PCR; in TCRdb, only in-frame clones are kept and a portion is missing. In the table there are about 160,000 clones, 75% of which are singletons. What was sequenced was PBMCs. All receptors come from a woman in her 50s in good health and CMV-seropositive.

The V and J genes are TRBV5-1 and TRBJ1-2, with a possible D match to TRBD1 (5 bases). This CDR3 is 16 amino acids long. CDR1 is SGHRS and CDR2 is YFSETQ in the germline V gene. V shed 0 bases and J shed 0 bases, with 12 bases lying between them. The CDR3: CASSLGAGVANYGYTF. In nucleotides, the CDR3 is TGCGCCAGCAGCTTGGGGGCGGGGGTAGCTAACTATGGCTACACCTTC.

The V gene is TRBV2, the J gene TRBJ2-5; D possibly corresponds to TRBD2 (7 bases). V lost 4 bases, J lost 6 bases, and 15 bases lay in between. Per the germline V gene, CDR1 is SNHLY and CDR2 is FYNNEI. This CDR3 spans 14 amino acids. The CDR3 loop is CASSGVGGLKTQYF. The DNA for the CDR3 is TGTGCCAGCAGTGGGGTCGGGGGGCTTAAGACCCAGTACTTC.